The present TCR beta chain was sequenced within a study of T-cell reconstitution after alpha-beta-depleted transplantation in children. Study-level points and caveats: Expanded clones from the graft, numbering several hundred, reportedly supplied alpha-beta T cells about two months after transplant.

CDR3 length: 16 residues. The germline gives CDR1 KGHSH, CDR2 LQKENI. The V and J ends lost 0 bases and 1 base respectively, with 12 bases between them. Points on this clonotype: As yet, its antigen is unknown.

Preparing the TCRbeta library involved the use of unique molecular identifiers. TCRdb re-derived calls from the PCR reads in MiXCR, one entry per CDR3 protein. The sample holds 300,000 or so distinct CDR3 sequences; 23% are singletons and the top ten take roughly 9.7%. The chain uses TRBV18 and TRBJ1-1; D might be TRBD1 (5 bases). This sequence was found in a male patient under 18 who had a stem cell transplant for acute lymphoblastic leukemia, so the T cells may come from the graft donor. The sequences come from PBMCs, mostly from graft donor cells, collected 180 days after TCRalphabeta/CD19-depleted stem cell transplant. The DNA for the CDR3 is TGTGCCAGCTCACCACCGCAGGGCTTTAAGAACACTGAAGCTTTCTTT. Translation: CASSPPQGFKNTEAFF.